The 2 T cell receptor beta chains given below trace back to one sample, sequenced in a study of beta chain features in type 1 diabetes. Investigators reverse transcribed all isolated RNA, so they sequenced expressed TCRB transcripts. Sequenced by immunoSEQ multiplex PCR; TCRdb stores in-frame clones only, minus some. This sample has fewer than 350,000 clones, with around a fifth found just once. Specimen: naive CD4+ T cells from blood. All receptors derive from a woman younger than 35 in good health.

The gene calls are TRBV29-1 and TRBJ2-2; TRBD1 agrees at 8 bases. Trimming removed 6 bases from V and 0 bases from J; junction bases left unmatched: 18. The germline gives CDR1 SQVTM, CDR2 ANQGSEA. The CDR3 has 19 amino acids. CDR3 DNA sequence: TGCAGCGTGACCCAATCTCTCCCAGGGGGCCTCGCGAACACCGGGGAGCTGTTTTTT. Encoded protein: CSVTQSLPGGLANTGELFF.

This clone was observed a handful of times. The chain combines TRBV10-3 with TRBJ1-2; 12 nucleotides agree with TRBD1. Germline V lookup: CDR1 ENHRY, CDR2 SYGVKD. V lost 6 bases to trimming and J lost 7 bases; unmatched junction nucleotides: 3. The CDR3 is 13 residues long. CDR3 sequence reads: CAIRGQGASGYTF. The CDR3 DNA reads as TGTGCCATCAGGGGACAGGGGGCAAGTGGCTACACCTTC.